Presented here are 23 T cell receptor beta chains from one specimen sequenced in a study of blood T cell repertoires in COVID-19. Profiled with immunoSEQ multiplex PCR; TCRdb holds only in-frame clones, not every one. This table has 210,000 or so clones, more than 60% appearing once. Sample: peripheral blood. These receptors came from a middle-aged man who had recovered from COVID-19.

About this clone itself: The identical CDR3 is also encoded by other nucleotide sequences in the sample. In nucleotides, the CDR3 is TGTGCCAGCAGCCCTGAGGGGACTAGCGGGAGCGGAACCCAGTACTTC. This encodes CASSPEGTSGSGTQYF. The rearrangement links TRBV7-3 to TRBJ2-5; 14 bases map to TRBD2. This CDR3 region has 16 residues. The germline V gene encodes CDR1 SGHTA and CDR2 FQGTGA. Losses at the gene ends were 5 bases for V and 8 bases for J; bases not matched to a gene: 10.

The CDR3 protein is CASSLSRSRRGAFGANVLTF. The DNA of the CDR3 is TGTGCCAGCAGCCTAAGCCGGAGTCGTCGGGGGGCTTTTGGGGCCAACGTCCTGACTTTC. The chain links TRBV27 to TRBJ2-6; possible D gene TRBD2, 7 bases. Germline CDR1 MNHEY, CDR2 SMNVEV (reference sequence). There are 20 residues in the CDR3. The germline V and J ends were trimmed by 6 bases and 3 bases, with 27 bases remaining between them.

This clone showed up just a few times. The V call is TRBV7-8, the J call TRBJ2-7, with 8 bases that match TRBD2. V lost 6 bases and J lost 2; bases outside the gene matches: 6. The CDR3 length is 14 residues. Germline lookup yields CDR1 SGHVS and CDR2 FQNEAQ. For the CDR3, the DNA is TGTGCCAGCAGTAATTTCGGGGGGGCCTACGAGCAGTACTTC. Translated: CASSNFGGAYEQYF.

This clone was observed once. CDR3 in amino acids: CASQEYTGELFF. The CDR3 DNA is TGTGCCTCCCAAGAGTACACCGGGGAGCTGTTTTTT. The rearrangement uses TRBV10-3 and TRBJ2-2; the D is unclear. Trimming stripped 11 bases from V and 3 bases from J, with 10 bases between. This CDR3 contains 12 residues. Germline CDR1 is ENHRY and CDR2 is SYGVKD.

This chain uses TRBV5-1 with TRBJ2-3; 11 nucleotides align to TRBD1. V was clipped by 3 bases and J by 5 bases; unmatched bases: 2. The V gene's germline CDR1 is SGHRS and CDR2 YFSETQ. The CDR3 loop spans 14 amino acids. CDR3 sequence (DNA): TGCGCCAGCAGCTGGACAGGGGGCCGAGATACGCAGTATTTT. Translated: CASSWTGGRDTQYF.

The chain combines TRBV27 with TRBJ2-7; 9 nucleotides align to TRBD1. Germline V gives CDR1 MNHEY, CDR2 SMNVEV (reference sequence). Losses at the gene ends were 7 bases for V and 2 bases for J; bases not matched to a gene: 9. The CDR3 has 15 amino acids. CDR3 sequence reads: CASKSPGTGTYEQYF. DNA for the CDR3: TGTGCCAGCAAATCACCCGGGACAGGGACCTACGAGCAGTACTTC.

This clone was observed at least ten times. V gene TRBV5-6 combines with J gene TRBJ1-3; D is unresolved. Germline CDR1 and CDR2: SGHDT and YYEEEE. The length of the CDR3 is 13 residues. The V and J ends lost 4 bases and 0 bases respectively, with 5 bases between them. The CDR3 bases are TGTGCCAGCAGCGAGTACTCTGGAAACACCATATATTTT. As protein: CASSEYSGNTIYF.

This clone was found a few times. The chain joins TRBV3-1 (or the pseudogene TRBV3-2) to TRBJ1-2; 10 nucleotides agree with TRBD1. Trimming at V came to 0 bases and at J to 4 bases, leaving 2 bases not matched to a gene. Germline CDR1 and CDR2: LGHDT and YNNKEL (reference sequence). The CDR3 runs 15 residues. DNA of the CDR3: TGTGCCAGCAGCCAAGACGGGACAGGGGTCTATGGCTACACCTTC. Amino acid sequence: CASSQDGTGVYGYTF.

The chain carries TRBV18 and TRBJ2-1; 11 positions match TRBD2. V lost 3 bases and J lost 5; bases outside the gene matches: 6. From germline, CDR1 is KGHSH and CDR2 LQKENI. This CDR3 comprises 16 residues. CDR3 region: CASSPQGTSGNNEQFF. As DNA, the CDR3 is TGTGCCAGCTCACCCCAAGGGACTAGCGGCAACAATGAGCAGTTCTTC.

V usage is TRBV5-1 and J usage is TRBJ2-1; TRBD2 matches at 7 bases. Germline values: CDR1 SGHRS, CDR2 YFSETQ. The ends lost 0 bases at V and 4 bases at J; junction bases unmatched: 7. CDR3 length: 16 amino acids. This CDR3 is CASSLAQGGDYNEQFF. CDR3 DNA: TGCGCCAGCAGCTTGGCCCAGGGAGGGGATTACAATGAGCAGTTCTTC. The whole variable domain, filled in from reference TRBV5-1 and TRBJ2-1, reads KAGVTQTPRYLIKTRGQQVTLSCSPISGHRSVSWYQQTPGQGLQFLFEYFSETQRNKGNFPGRFSGRQFSNSRSEMNVSTLELGDSALYLCASSLAQGGDYNEQFFGPGTRLTVL.

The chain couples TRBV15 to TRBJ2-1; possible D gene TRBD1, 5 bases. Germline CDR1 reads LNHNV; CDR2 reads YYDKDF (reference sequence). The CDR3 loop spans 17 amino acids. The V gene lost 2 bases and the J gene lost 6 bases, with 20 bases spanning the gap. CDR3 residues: CATSRQDLIDRTNEQFF. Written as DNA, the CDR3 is TGTGCCACCAGCAGACAGGACCTAATCGACAGAACCAATGAGCAGTTCTTC.

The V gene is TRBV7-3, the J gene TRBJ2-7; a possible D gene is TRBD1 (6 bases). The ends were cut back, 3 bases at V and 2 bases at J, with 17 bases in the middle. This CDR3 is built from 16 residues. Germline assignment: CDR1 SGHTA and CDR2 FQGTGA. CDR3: CASSLMGARGAYEQYF. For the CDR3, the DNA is TGTGCCAGCAGCTTGATGGGGGCCCGAGGAGCCTACGAGCAGTACTTC.

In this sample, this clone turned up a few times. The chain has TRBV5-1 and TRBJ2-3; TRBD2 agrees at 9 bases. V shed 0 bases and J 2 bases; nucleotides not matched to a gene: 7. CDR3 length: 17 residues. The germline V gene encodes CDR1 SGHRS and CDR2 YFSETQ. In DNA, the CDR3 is TGCGCCAGCAGCTTGGGACTAGCGGATTTTTACACAGATACGCAGTATTTT. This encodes CASSLGLADFYTDTQYF.

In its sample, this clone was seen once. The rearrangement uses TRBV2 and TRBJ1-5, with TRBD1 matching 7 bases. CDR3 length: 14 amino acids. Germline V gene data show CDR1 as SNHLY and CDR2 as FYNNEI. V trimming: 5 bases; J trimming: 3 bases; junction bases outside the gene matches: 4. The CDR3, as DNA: TGTGCCAGCAGTAGGGACAGCATCAATCAGCCCCAGCATTTT. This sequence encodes CASSRDSINQPQHF.

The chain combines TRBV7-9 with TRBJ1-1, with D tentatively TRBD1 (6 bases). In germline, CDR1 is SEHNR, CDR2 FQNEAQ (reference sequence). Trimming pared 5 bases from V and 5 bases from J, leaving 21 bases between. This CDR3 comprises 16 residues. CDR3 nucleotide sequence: TGTGCCAGCAGCGCCCCCGCGGGGGCGAAGGGGACTGAAGCTTTCTTT. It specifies CASSAPAGAKGTEAFF.

The chain's CDR3 is CASSADRVRGGYTF. The DNA for the CDR3 is TGTGCCAGCAGCGCGGACAGGGTACGTGGTGGCTACACCTTC. This rearrangement joins TRBV2 to TRBJ1-2; 8 bases are a match to TRBD1. The CDR3 extends over 14 amino acids. The trim removed 6 bases at V and 7 bases at J, leaving 10 bases unmatched. Germline V gene data show CDR1 as SNHLY and CDR2 as FYNNEI.

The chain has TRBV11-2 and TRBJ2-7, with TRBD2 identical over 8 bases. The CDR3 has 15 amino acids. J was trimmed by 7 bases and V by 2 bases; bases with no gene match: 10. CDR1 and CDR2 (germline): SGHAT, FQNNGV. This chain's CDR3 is CASSLLAGGEGEQYF. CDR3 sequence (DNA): TGTGCCAGCAGCTTACTAGCGGGCGGGGAGGGGGAGCAGTACTTC. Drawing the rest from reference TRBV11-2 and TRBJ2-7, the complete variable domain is EAGVAQSPRYKIIEKRQSVAFWCNPISGHATLYWYQQILGQGPKLLIQFQNNGVVDDSQLPKDRFSAERLKGVDSTLKIQPAKLEDSAVYLCASSLLAGGEGEQYFGPGTRLTVT.

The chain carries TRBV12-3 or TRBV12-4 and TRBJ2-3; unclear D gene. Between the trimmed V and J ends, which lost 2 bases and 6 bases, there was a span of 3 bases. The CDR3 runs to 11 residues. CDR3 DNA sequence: TGTGCCAGCAGTTTATCGGATACGCAGTATTTT. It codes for CASSLSDTQYF.

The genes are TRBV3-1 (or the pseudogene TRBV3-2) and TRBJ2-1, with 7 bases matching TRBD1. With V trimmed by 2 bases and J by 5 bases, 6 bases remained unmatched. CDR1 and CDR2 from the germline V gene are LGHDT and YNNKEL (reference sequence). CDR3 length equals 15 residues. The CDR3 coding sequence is TGTGCCAGCAGCCAACTGGGACAGAAACACAATGAGCAGTTCTTC. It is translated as CASSQLGQKHNEQFF.

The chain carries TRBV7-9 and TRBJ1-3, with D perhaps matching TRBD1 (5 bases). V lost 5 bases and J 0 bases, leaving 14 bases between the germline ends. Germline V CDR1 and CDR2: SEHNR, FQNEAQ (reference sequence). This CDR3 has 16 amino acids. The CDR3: CASSPKGHDSGNTIYF. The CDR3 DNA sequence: TGTGCCAGCAGCCCAAAAGGACATGACTCTGGAAACACCATATATTTT.

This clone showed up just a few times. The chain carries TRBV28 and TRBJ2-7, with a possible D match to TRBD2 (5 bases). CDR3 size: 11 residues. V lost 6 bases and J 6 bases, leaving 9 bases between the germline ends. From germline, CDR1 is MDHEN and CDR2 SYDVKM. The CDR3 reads CASSGRGEQYF. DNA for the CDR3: TGTGCCAGCAGCGGCCGGGGCGAGCAGTACTTC.

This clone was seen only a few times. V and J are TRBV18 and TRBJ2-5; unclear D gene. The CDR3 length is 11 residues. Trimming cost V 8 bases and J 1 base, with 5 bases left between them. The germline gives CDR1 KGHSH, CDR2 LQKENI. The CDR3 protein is CASPVQETQYF. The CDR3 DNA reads TGTGCCAGCCCAGTCCAAGAGACCCAGTACTTC.

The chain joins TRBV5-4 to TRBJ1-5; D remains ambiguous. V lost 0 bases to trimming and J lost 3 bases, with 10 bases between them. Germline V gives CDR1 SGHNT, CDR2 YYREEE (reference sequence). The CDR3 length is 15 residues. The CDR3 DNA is TGTGCCAGCAGCTTGGGGGAGGGATCCAATCAGCCCCAGCATTTT. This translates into CASSLGEGSNQPQHF.